The clone carrying this T cell receptor beta chain occurred once. The PCR had 60 Vbeta and 13 Jbeta primers. The data were produced by immunoSEQ multiplex PCR, yet TCRdb's version contains in-frame clones alone and is incomplete. The sample shows 170,000 or so clones, roughly 84% of them seen only once. The J segment lost 2 bases and the V segment lost 6 bases, leaving 5 bases of the junction unmatched. Germline CDR1 is LNHDA and CDR2 is SQIVND (reference sequence). The CDR3 has 14 residues. The record originates from a study of cytomegalovirus exposure and HLA in healthy donors. This clonotype was obtained from a boy younger than 10 in good health and CMV-seronegative. The specimen was PBMCs. J is TRBJ1-2 and V is TRBV19; 8 nucleotides align to TRBD1. The CDR3 reads CASRRDRRNYGYTF. CDR3 nucleotides: TGTGCCAGTAGAAGGGACAGGCGCAACTATGGCTACACCTTC.